This T cell receptor (beta chain) was sequenced during a study of blood T cell repertoires in COVID-19. Overall study context: Researchers got acute and convalescent COVID-19 samples from the United States, Italy and Spain.

The authors' processing: Amplification of reference gene primers was used by the study to estimate nucleated cell counts. The table came from immunoSEQ multiplex PCR; TCRdb's copy has only in-frame clones and leaves some out. Clonal size and the V and J genes are those of that table, whereas D and trimming came from the DNA. Of 84,000 or so clones in the sample, over 80% were seen once. This CDR3 region has 14 residues. V lost 5 bases and J 4 bases, leaving 13 bases between the germline ends. From germline, CDR1 is MNHEY and CDR2 SVGEGT. This chain connects TRBV6-2 or TRBV6-3 to TRBJ2-3, with D unresolved. The specimen was peripheral blood. This TCR came from a woman aged 80 or over with acute or convalescent COVID-19. CDR3 bases: TGTGCCAGCAGTCCGGGTTATATGGCAGATACGCAGTATTTT. Amino acid sequence: CASSPGYMADTQYF.